These 5 T cell receptor beta chains came from one sample sequenced in a study of Ad26.COV2.S vaccination and SARS-CoV-2 variants. Stated treatment: roughly 19 received Ad26.COV2.S at low or high dose, single or two shots; 5 received placebo; per-sample allocation not given. At day 63 after the first vaccine or placebo injection, samples were drawn. Assay: immunoSEQ multiplex PCR; the TCRdb copy retains only in-frame clones and omits some. Among under 550,000 clones listed, around 90% were seen once. Material: peripheral blood, obtained in a trial of Ad26.COV2.S vaccine versus placebo. These receptors were collected from a person aged 18-60 years who received the Ad26.COV2.S COVID-19 vaccine or a placebo.

This rearrangement joins TRBV29-1 to TRBJ1-2; tentatively, D is TRBD1 (6 bases). Trimming removed 6 bases at V and 0 bases at J, with 14 bases between. This CDR3 comprises 14 residues. Germline values: CDR1 SQVTM, CDR2 ANQGSEA. CDR3 residues: CSVDGGDTNYGYTF. DNA of the CDR3: TGCAGCGTCGATGGAGGGGACACTAACTATGGCTACACCTTC.

This clone has more than one count but fewer than ten. This chain joins TRBV7-6 and TRBJ2-3; 8 nucleotides line up with TRBD2. The junction had 7 bases not matched to a gene; V was cut back by 5 bases and J by 3 bases. CDR3 length: 15 amino acids. The germline CDR1 and CDR2 sequences are SGHVS and FNYEAQ. The CDR3 DNA reads TGTGCCAGCAGCGCCCTAGCGGGTGGTACAGATACGCAGTATTTT. Protein product: CASSALAGGTDTQYF.

The rearrangement joins TRBV27 to TRBJ2-2; D is perhaps TRBD1 (6 bases). Germline CDR1 MNHEY, CDR2 SMNVEV (reference sequence). This CDR3 region has 18 residues. Deletions cut 4 bases from V and 4 bases from J, with 22 bases between. CDR3 DNA: TGTGCCAGCAGTTCCTCATCGCTTTGGGACACCTTCACCGGGGAGCTGTTTTTT. Encoded protein: CASSSSSLWDTFTGELFF.

The chain is built from TRBV5-1 and TRBJ2-7; 7 bases agree with TRBD1. Germline V gene data show CDR1 as SGHRS and CDR2 as YFSETQ. This CDR3 comprises 14 residues. V shed 7 bases and J 5 bases; nucleotides not matched to a gene: 12. CDR3 residues: CASSRQGMGDEQYF. In DNA form, the CDR3 reads TGCGCCAGCTCAAGACAGGGCATGGGCGACGAGCAGTACTTC.

This clone was seen only once. This chain links TRBV30 with TRBJ2-5; D unclear. This CDR3 spans 14 amino acids. The germline V and J ends were trimmed by 0 bases and 5 bases, with 13 bases remaining between them. Per the germline V gene, CDR1 is GTSNPN and CDR2 is SVGIG (reference sequence). The CDR3 bases are TGTGCCTGGAGTGTCGGAGTAGGGATGGAGACCCAGTACTTC. This gives the protein CAWSVGVGMETQYF.